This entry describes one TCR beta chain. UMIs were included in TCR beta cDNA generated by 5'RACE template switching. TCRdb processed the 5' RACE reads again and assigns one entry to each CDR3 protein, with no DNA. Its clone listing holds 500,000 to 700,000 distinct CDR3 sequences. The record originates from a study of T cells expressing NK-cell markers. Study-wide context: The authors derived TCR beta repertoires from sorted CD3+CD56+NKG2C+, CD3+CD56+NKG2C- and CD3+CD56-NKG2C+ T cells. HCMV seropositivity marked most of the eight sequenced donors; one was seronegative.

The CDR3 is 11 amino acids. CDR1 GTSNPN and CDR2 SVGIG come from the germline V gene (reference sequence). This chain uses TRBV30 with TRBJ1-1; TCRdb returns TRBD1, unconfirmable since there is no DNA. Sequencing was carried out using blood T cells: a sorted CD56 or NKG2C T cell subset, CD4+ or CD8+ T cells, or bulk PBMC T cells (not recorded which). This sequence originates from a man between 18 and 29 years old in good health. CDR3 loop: CAWGTPHGAFF.